The clone carrying this T cell receptor (beta chain) is judged medium-sized (0.01 to 0.1%). The antigen is not known. The data derive from a study of long-term antiretroviral therapy in people with HIV. Survey-level immunoSEQ v3.0 assays were run. Some clones are missing from TCRdb's copy, which holds only in-frame ones; the method was immunoSEQ multiplex PCR. This sample has about 21,000 clones, with approximately 86% found just once. The study's findings and limits: HIV repertoires had narrower CDR3 length ranges than controls. Increased diversity was seen after ART, yet it remained lower than in transplant donor controls.

The CDR3 spans 11 residues. Trimming took 2 bases from V and 5 from J, leaving 3 bases between them. Germline-derived CDR1 and CDR2 are SEHNR and FQNEAQ (reference sequence). Sequencing used unsorted PBMCs, obtained 1.3 years after starting antiretroviral therapy. The J gene is TRBJ1-1, the V gene TRBV7-9; the D is unclear. This receptor was taken from a man aged 55 to 70 with HIV. This CDR3 reads CASSLSTEAFF. In DNA form, the CDR3 reads TGTGCCAGCAGCTTATCAACTGAAGCTTTCTTT.